The rows below give T cell receptor beta chains drawn from one sample of a study of cytomegalovirus exposure and HLA in healthy donors. Clones were read by immunoSEQ multiplex PCR, and TCRdb kept only the in-frame ones, dropping some. This sample contains roughly 80,000 clones. The sequenced material came from PBMCs. These receptors all stem from a girl between 10 and 17 years old in good health and CMV-seropositive. Each CDR3 is given with its conserved first and last residue. A D gene is named only where the DNA matches it firmly.

v_call,j_call,d_call,cdr3_aa,cdr3_nt
TRBV7-9,TRBJ1-4,.,CASSPDSKDEKLFF,TGTGCCAGCAGCCCGGACAGTAAGGATGAAAAACTGTTTTTT
TRBV19,TRBJ1-4,.,CASSLGMGAEKLFF,TGTGCCAGTAGTCTAGGGATGGGGGCTGAAAAACTGTTTTTT
TRBV4-2,TRBJ1-1,TRBD1,CASSHKGQGRWDTEAFF,TGTGCCAGCAGCCACAAAGGACAGGGGAGGTGGGACACTGAAGCTTTCTTT
TRBV14,TRBJ1-2,.,CASSQHRDSNYGYTF,TGTGCCAGCAGCCAACACAGGGATAGTAACTATGGCTACACCTTC
TRBV15,TRBJ1-1,.,CATSEDSQNTEAFF,TGTGCCACCAGCGAGGACAGCCAGAACACTGAAGCTTTCTTT
TRBV27,TRBJ2-5,TRBD1,CASSSAGQGWETQYF,TGTGCCAGCAGTTCCGCGGGACAGGGTTGGGAGACCCAGTACTTC
TRBV15,TRBJ2-2,TRBD1,CATSRGRWDRGFSGELFF,TGTGCCACCAGCAGAGGGAGGTGGGACAGGGGATTTTCCGGGGAGCTGTTTTTT
TRBV19,TRBJ2-7,.,CASSNPGLTYEQYF,TGTGCCAGTAGTAATCCGGGACTTACCTACGAGCAGTACTTC
TRBV4-1,TRBJ1-4,TRBD1,CASGQAGQVNSLREKLFF,TGCGCCAGCGGCCAAGCCGGACAGGTCAACTCTTTGAGGGAAAAACTGTTTTTT
TRBV18,TRBJ1-3,.,CASSPLTTSGNTIYF,TGTGCCAGCTCGCCACTGACAACCTCTGGAAACACCATATATTTT
TRBV4-1,TRBJ2-1,TRBD2,CASRKAGGPRNEQFF,TGCGCCAGCAGAAAAGCGGGGGGGCCTAGGAATGAGCAGTTCTTC
TRBV18,TRBJ2-2,TRBD1,CASSPGQANTGELFF,TGTGCCAGCTCACCCGGACAGGCGAACACCGGGGAGCTGTTTTTT
TRBV7-2,TRBJ1-2,TRBD1,CASSSRTGFGYTF,TGTGCCAGCAGCTCCAGGACAGGGTTTGGCTACACCTTC
TRBV19,TRBJ1-6,TRBD1,CASSQQGIDSPLHF,TGTGCCAGTAGTCAACAGGGGATCGATTCACCCCTCCACTTT
TRBV18,TRBJ1-2,.,CASSAQEGGYTF,TGTGCCAGCTCAGCGCAGGAGGGTGGCTACACCTTC
TRBV2,TRBJ2-4,.,CASRRNIQYF,TGTGCCAGCAGGAGGAACATTCAGTACTTC
TRBV25-1,TRBJ1-1,.,CASSPKGGNTEAFF,TGTGCCAGCAGTCCCAAGGGAGGTAACACTGAAGCTTTCTTT
TRBV6-1,TRBJ1-2,TRBD1,CASSVQGDGYTF,TGTGCCAGCAGTGTTCAGGGGGATGGCTACACCTTC
TRBV5-1,TRBJ2-5,.,CASSLGGSEETQYF,TGCGCCAGCAGCTTGGGGGGCAGTGAGGAGACCCAGTACTTC
TRBV4-3,TRBJ2-1,TRBD1,CASSQEQGAHNEQFF,TGCGCCAGCAGCCAAGAACAGGGGGCCCACAATGAGCAGTTCTTC
TRBV6-6,TRBJ2-7,.,CASTSSGLPPYEQYF,TGTGCCAGCACCTCATCGGGTTTACCTCCCTACGAGCAGTACTTC
TRBV6-5,TRBJ2-2,.,CASSYSGGGNTGELFF,TGTGCCAGCAGTTACTCGGGAGGTGGGAATACCGGGGAGCTGTTTTTT
TRBV5-1,TRBJ2-2,TRBD1,CASSLTGTVTGELFF,TGCGCCAGCAGCCTGACAGGGACGGTCACCGGGGAGCTGTTTTTT
TRBV5-1,TRBJ2-5,TRBD2,CASSPLAGGPGTQYF,TGCGCCAGCAGCCCACTAGCGGGGGGGCCGGGGACCCAGTACTTC
TRBV9,TRBJ2-3,TRBD2,CASSVGGYRGGADTQYF,TGTGCCAGCAGCGTAGGTGGCTATCGGGGGGGTGCAGATACGCAGTATTTT
TRBV7-2,TRBJ1-6,TRBD1,CASSFDRGNNSPLHF,TGTGCCAGCAGCTTCGACAGGGGAAATAATTCACCCCTCCACTTT
TRBV6-6,TRBJ2-7,TRBD1,CASRDRDRVGEQYF,TGTGCCAGCAGAGACCGGGACAGGGTGGGCGAGCAGTACTTC
TRBV9,TRBJ2-5,TRBD1,CASSLGDSSGETQYF,TGTGCCAGCAGCCTAGGGGACAGCTCGGGGGAGACCCAGTACTTC
TRBV5-6,TRBJ1-4,.,CASSPLRGHIATTNEKLFF,TGTGCCAGCAGCCCGCTCCGGGGACACATAGCTACAACTAATGAAAAACTGTTTTTT
TRBV4-3,TRBJ1-6,TRBD1,CASSQSDREPSSPLHF,TGCGCCAGCAGCCAGTCCGACAGGGAGCCTAGTTCACCCCTCCACTTT
TRBV5-6,TRBJ2-7,.,CASSQGSYEQYF,TGTGCCAGCAGTCAGGGTTCCTACGAGCAGTACTTC
TRBV28,TRBJ2-5,.,CASSFAGTAKTQYF,TGTGCCAGCAGTTTCGCGGGGACAGCGAAGACCCAGTACTTC
TRBV25-1,TRBJ1-2,TRBD1,CASSEYGTGGHGYTF,TGTGCCAGCAGTGAATATGGGACAGGGGGGCATGGCTACACCTTC
TRBV6-5,TRBJ1-2,TRBD1,CASSSDRAPYGYTF,TGTGCCAGCAGTTCCGACAGGGCCCCCTATGGCTACACCTTC
TRBV4-3,TRBJ2-2,TRBD1,CASSQSGQGAGTGELFF,TGCGCCAGCAGCCAGTCGGGACAGGGGGCGGGAACCGGGGAGCTGTTTTTT
TRBV7-6,TRBJ1-6,.,CASSLEGVGPLHF,TGTGCCAGCAGCTTAGAAGGGGTCGGGCCCCTCCACTTT
TRBV4-1,TRBJ1-2,.,CASSQDGQGTYGYTF,TGCGCCAGCAGCCAAGACGGGCAGGGAACCTATGGCTACACCTTC
TRBV6-1,TRBJ2-7,TRBD2,CASSEAAGGHTYEQYF,TGTGCCAGCAGTGAAGCAGCGGGGGGACATACCTACGAGCAGTACTTC
TRBV6-5,TRBJ2-1,TRBD2,CASSYNPLAGDNEQFF,TGTGCCAGCAGTTACAACCCCCTAGCGGGGGACAATGAGCAGTTCTTC
TRBV28,TRBJ1-1,.,CAVDMDFRGAHTEAFF,TGTGCCGTCGACATGGATTTTAGGGGTGCGCACACTGAAGCTTTCTTT
TRBV4-2,TRBJ2-7,TRBD2,CASSQAPGLAGREQYF,TGTGCCAGCAGCCAAGCCCCGGGACTAGCGGGGCGGGAGCAGTACTTC
TRBV7-9,TRBJ1-4,.,CASSLGGPEKLFF,TGTGCCAGCAGCCTAGGAGGGCCTGAAAAACTGTTTTTT
TRBV6-1,TRBJ2-7,.,CASSEEGVGEQYF,TGTGCCAGCAGTGAAGAGGGGGTCGGCGAGCAGTACTTC
TRBV13,TRBJ2-7,.,CASSLGSEQYF,TGTGCCAGCAGCTTAGGGAGCGAGCAGTACTTC
TRBV28,TRBJ2-5,.,CASSLQIQETQYF,TGTGCCAGCAGTTTACAGATACAAGAGACCCAGTACTTC
TRBV6-5,TRBJ1-2,.,CASSGYSTNYGYTF,TGTGCCAGCAGCGGGTATAGTACTAACTATGGCTACACCTTC
TRBV5-5,TRBJ1-2,.,CASSPVAANYGYTF,TGTGCCAGCAGCCCTGTAGCTGCTAACTATGGCTACACCTTC
TRBV5-1,TRBJ1-1,TRBD1,CASRWTGNTEAFF,TGCGCCAGCAGGTGGACAGGGAACACTGAAGCTTTCTTT
TRBV18,TRBJ2-3,TRBD2,CASSLQTSGGDTQYF,TGTGCCAGCTCACTTCAGACTAGCGGAGGGGATACGCAGTATTTT
TRBV4-3,TRBJ2-1,TRBD2,CASSQTSGVYNEQFF,TGCGCCAGCAGCCAGACTAGCGGGGTGTACAATGAGCAGTTCTTC
TRBV4-2,TRBJ2-7,TRBD2,CASTSTSQSSYEQYF,TGTGCCAGCACCTCGACTAGCCAGAGCTCCTACGAGCAGTACTTC
TRBV4-2,TRBJ2-7,.,CASSQRDRDSYEQYF,TGTGCCAGCAGCCAAAGAGACAGAGACTCCTACGAGCAGTACTTC
TRBV30,TRBJ1-2,TRBD1,CAWSGQGVGGYTF,TGTGCCTGGAGTGGACAGGGGGTTGGTGGCTACACCTTC
TRBV7-9,TRBJ1-1,.,CASSLGGRGNTEAFF,TGTGCCAGCAGCTTGGGGGGGCGGGGGAACACTGAAGCTTTCTTT
TRBV5-1,TRBJ2-2,.,CASSLEGRGNTGELFF,TGCGCCAGCAGCTTGGAAGGACGGGGGAACACCGGGGAGCTGTTTTTT
TRBV15,TRBJ2-7,TRBD1,CATSVSGGRDEQYF,TGTGCCACCAGCGTGTCAGGGGGCCGGGACGAGCAGTACTTC
TRBV20-1,TRBJ2-3,.,CSATRADTQYF,TGCAGTGCTACGAGGGCAGACACGCAGTATTTT
TRBV19,TRBJ1-2,.,CASWTAGYGYTF,TGTGCCAGTTGGACAGCCGGCTATGGCTACACCTTC
TRBV15,TRBJ1-5,.,CATSRDRFGPQHF,TGTGCCACCAGCAGAGATCGGTTCGGGCCCCAGCATTTT
TRBV14,TRBJ1-4,.,CASSAWSGTNEKLFF,TGTGCCAGCAGCGCCTGGTCGGGAACTAATGAAAAACTGTTTTTT